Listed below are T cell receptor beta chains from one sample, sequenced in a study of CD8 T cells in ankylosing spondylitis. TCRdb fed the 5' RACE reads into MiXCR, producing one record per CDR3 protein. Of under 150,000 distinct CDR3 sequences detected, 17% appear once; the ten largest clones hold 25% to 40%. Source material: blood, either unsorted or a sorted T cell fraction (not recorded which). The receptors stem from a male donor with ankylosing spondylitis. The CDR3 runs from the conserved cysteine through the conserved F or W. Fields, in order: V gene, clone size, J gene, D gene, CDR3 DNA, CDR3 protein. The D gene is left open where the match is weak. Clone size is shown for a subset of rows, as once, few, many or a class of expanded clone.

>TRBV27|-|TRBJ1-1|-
TGTGCCAGCACTATTTCAGGGGCGGATACTGAAGCTTTCTTT
CASTISGADTEAFF
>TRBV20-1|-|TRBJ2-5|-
TGCAGTGCTAGAGATGCGCCCAGGCGACCCCAAGAGACCCAGTACTTC
CSARDAPRRPQETQYF
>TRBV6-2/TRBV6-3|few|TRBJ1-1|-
TGTGCCAGCAGCTCACTGACTCGCAACACTGAAGCTTTCTTT
CASSSLTRNTEAFF
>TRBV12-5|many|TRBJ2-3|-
TGTGCTAGTGCCGGACTCGGGACGCTCAACACAGATACGCAGTATTTT
CASAGLGTLNTDTQYF
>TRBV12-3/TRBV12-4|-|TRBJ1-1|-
TGTGCCAGCAGTTTAGGGGGGGCAGGGAACACTGAAGCTTTCTTT
CASSLGGAGNTEAFF
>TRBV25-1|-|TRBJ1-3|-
TGTGCCAGCAGTGAATGGGGAGGACGAGACTCTGGAAACACCATATATTTT
CASSEWGGRDSGNTIYF
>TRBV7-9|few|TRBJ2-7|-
TGTGCCAGCAGCTTTACAGACAACTACGAGCAGTACTTC
CASSFTDNYEQYF
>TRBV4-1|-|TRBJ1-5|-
TGCGCCAGCAGCCAAGACGCTCTGGGAAATCAGCCCCAGCATTTT
CASSQDALGNQPQHF
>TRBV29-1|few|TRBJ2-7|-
TGCAGCGTTGAGACAAAAGAGTACGAGCAGTACTTC
CSVETKEYEQYF
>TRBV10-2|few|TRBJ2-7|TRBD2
TGCGCCAGCGCGATAGCGGGAGTCGAGCAGTACTTC
CASAIAGVEQYF
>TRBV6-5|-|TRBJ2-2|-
TGTGCCAGCAGTTCGGGGAGGGGGGTCACCGGGGAGCTGTTTTTT
CASSSGRGVTGELFF
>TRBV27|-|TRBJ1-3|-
TGTGCCAGCAGTTTATCGAAAGGGGTCGGAAACACCATATATTTT
CASSLSKGVGNTIYF
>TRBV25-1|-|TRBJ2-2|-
TGTGCCAGCAGGAGGGACCACGGGGAGCGCGGCACCGGGGAGCTGTTTTTT
CASRRDHGERGTGELFF
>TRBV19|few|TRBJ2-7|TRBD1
TGTGCCAGGAGTGGACAGGGGAACTCCTACGAGCAGTACTTC
CARSGQGNSYEQYF
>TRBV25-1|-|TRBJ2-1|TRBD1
TGTGCCAGCATAAGGGGGCATGAGCAGTTCTTC
CASIRGHEQFF
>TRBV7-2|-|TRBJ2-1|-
TGTGCCAGCAGCTTAGTGGCAGGGGAAACCTACAATGAGCAGTTCTTC
CASSLVAGETYNEQFF
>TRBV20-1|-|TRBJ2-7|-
TGCAGTGCTGGAGGACAGACCGCGGCATTCGAGCAGTACTTC
CSAGGQTAAFEQYF
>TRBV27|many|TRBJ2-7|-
TGTGCCAGCAGTCCCCGGGGACCCGACGGGATATACGAGCAGTACTTC
CASSPRGPDGIYEQYF
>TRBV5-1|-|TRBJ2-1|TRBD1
TGCGCCACAGGCGGGACAGGGGCTTTCAATGAGCAGTTCTTC
CATGGTGAFNEQFF
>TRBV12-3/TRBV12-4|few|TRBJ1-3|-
TGTGCCAGCAGTTTGTCTCCTTCTGGAAACACCATATATTTT
CASSLSPSGNTIYF
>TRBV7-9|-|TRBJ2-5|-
TGTGCCAGCAGCCAGAGGGCCGGGCAAGAGACCCAGTACTTC
CASSQRAGQETQYF
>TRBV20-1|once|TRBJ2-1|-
TGCAGTGCTAGGTTGGGGAACGTCTTAGAAAATGAGCAGTTCTTC
CSARLGNVLENEQFF
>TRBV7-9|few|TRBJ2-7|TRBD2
TGTGCCAGCAGCTTAGCGGCTAGCGGGAGGTACGAGCAGTACTTC
CASSLAASGRYEQYF
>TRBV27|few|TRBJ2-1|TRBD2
TGTGCCAGCAGTCAAGGACTAGCGGGAATTGAGCAGTTCTTC
CASSQGLAGIEQFF
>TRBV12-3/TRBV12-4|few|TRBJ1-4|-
TGTGCCAGCAGCCCAACCATGGCGCGTCGACTGTTTTTT
CASSPTMARRLFF
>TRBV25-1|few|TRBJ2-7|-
TGTGCCAGCAGGGACGACGGCGCCTACGAGCAGTACTTC
CASRDDGAYEQYF
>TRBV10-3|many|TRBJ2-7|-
TGTGCCATCAGTGAGCCTACAAGAGACGACTACGAGCAGTACTTC
CAISEPTRDDYEQYF
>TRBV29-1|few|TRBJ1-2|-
TGCATCGTCGGGGATCACGACTATGGCTACACCTTC
CIVGDHDYGYTF
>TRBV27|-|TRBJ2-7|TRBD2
TGTGCCAGCAGTTTAACTAGCGGGAGTCCCTACGAGCAGTACTTC
CASSLTSGSPYEQYF
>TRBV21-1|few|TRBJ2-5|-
TGTGCCAGCAGCCCCTGCTTTGAGGGAGGAGAGACCCAGTACTTC
CASSPCFEGGETQYF
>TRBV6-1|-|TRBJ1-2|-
TGTGCCAGCAGTGAAGCGCTGACAGGAACAAACTATGGCTACACCTTC
CASSEALTGTNYGYTF
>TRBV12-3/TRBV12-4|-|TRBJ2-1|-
TGTGCCAGTAGAACAGGAAACAATGAGCAGTTCTTC
CASRTGNNEQFF
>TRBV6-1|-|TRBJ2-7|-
TGTGCCAGCAGTGAAGGGGTCAGGGCCCTCACGCTGGCCTACGAGCAGTACTTC
CASSEGVRALTLAYEQYF
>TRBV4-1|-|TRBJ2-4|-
TGCGCCAGCAGCCAACAGACAGTGGCGGCCAAAAACATTCAGTACTTC
CASSQQTVAAKNIQYF
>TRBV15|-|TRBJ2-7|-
TGTGCCACCAGCAGAGATCGGGATGAGCAGTACTTC
CATSRDRDEQYF
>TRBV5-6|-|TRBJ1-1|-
TGTGCCAGCAGCTCCGGGGACTCTGAAGCTTTCTTT
CASSSGDSEAFF
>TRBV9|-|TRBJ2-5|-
TGTGCCAGCAGCGTATTCGGACAGAGCCAAGAGACCCAGTACTTC
CASSVFGQSQETQYF
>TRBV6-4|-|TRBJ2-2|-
TGTGCCAGCAGTGATTCAGGGGAGCACACCGGGGAGCTGTTTTTT
CASSDSGEHTGELFF
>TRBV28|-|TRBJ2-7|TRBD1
TGTGCCAGCAGTGGGACAGCCTACTACGAGCAGTACTTC
CASSGTAYYEQYF
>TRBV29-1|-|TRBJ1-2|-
TGCAGCGTTGGTGGGGGCGAGACTTCTAACTATGGCTACACCTTC
CSVGGGETSNYGYTF
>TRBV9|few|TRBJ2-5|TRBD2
TGTGCCAGCAGTAGTAGCGGGAGGGCCCAAGAGACCCAGTACTTC
CASSSSGRAQETQYF
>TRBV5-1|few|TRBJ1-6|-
TGCGCCAGCAGCTTGGATTCGCCGCAGGCCTATTCACCCCTCCACTTT
CASSLDSPQAYSPLHF
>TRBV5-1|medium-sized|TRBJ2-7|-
TGCGCCAGCAGCTTCGACTTCAAACCCTACGAGCAGTACTTC
CASSFDFKPYEQYF
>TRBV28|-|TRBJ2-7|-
TGTGCCAGCAGACAGACAGGCTCCTACGAGCAGTACTTC
CASRQTGSYEQYF